A selection of T cell receptor beta chains follows, all from one sample in a study of Graves' ophthalmopathy and Graves' hyperthyroidism. TCRdb re-called the multiplex PCR reads with MiXCR, one entry per CDR3 protein. The data hold 150,000 to 200,000 distinct CDR3 sequences, with 39% observed a single time. Sequencing was carried out using peripheral blood. All receptors derive from a man aged 25-45 years with Graves' ophthalmopathy. CDR3s include the opening cysteine and the closing phenylalanine or tryptophan. The D gene is left open where the match is weak. Clone size is given for some rows only: seen once, a few or many times, or a class if the clone is expanded.

j_call | v_call | d_call | clone_size | cdr3_length | cdr3_aa | cdr3_nt
TRBJ1-1 | TRBV19 | TRBD1 | many | 15 | CASSRQGFLNTEAFF | TGTGCCAGTAGCCGACAGGGTTTTCTGAACACTGAAGCTTTCTTT
TRBJ2-4 | TRBV12-3/TRBV12-4 | TRBD2 | NA | 17 | CASSPQRRPGLGNIQYF | TGTGCCAGCAGTCCCCAACGACGTCCGGGACTAGGAAACATTCAGTACTTC
TRBJ1-1 | TRBV28 | NA | NA | 16 | CASSPTAAPENTEAFF | TGTGCCAGCAGCCCGACGGCAGCTCCTGAGAACACTGAAGCTTTCTTT
TRBJ1-6 | TRBV7-9 | TRBD1 | many | 16 | CASSLTTGVPSSPLHF | TGTGCCAGCAGCCTGACTACAGGGGTCCCTAGTTCACCCCTCCACTTT
TRBJ1-5 | TRBV19 | NA | many | 18 | CASSMSSRELDSNQPQHF | TGTGCCAGTAGTATGTCCTCCCGGGAGTTGGATAGCAATCAGCCCCAGCATTTT
TRBJ2-7 | TRBV28 | NA | many | 14 | CASSFRGTNYEQYF | TGTGCCAGCAGTTTCCGCGGGACCAACTACGAGCAGTACTTC
TRBJ1-1 | TRBV30 | NA | many | 13 | CAWSIHRDTEAFF | TGTGCCTGGAGTATTCACAGGGACACTGAAGCTTTCTTT
TRBJ1-1 | TRBV5-1 | NA | NA | 16 | CASSLGSGRMNTEAFF | TGCGCCAGCAGCTTAGGCAGCGGACGGATGAACACTGAAGCTTTCTTT
TRBJ1-1 | TRBV2 | NA | NA | 9 | CASWDEAFF | TGTGCCAGCTGGGACGAAGCTTTCTTT
TRBJ2-7 | TRBV28 | TRBD2 | NA | 15 | CASSIAGGFVDEQYF | TGTGCCAGCAGCATAGCGGGAGGTTTCGTGGACGAGCAGTACTTC
TRBJ2-2 | TRBV27 | TRBD2 | many | 16 | CASSSTAGAPTGELFF | TGTGCCAGCAGTTCCACAGCGGGAGCACCTACCGGGGAGCTGTTTTTT
TRBJ1-5 | TRBV6-1 | NA | NA | 14 | CASRPGGGNQPQHF | TGTGCCAGCAGACCAGGAGGGGGCAATCAGCCCCAGCATTTT
TRBJ1-2 | TRBV6-1 | NA | NA | 12 | CASLSRSNGYTF | TGTGCCAGCTTAAGCAGAAGCAACGGCTACACCTTC
TRBJ1-1 | TRBV6-5 | NA | many | 17 | CASSYSGTQGAWTEAFF | TGTGCCAGCAGTTATTCTGGCACCCAGGGTGCGTGGACTGAAGCTTTCTTT
TRBJ2-7 | TRBV20-1 | TRBD2 | many | 15 | CSARDGGRATYEQYF | TGCAGTGCTAGAGATGGCGGGAGGGCAACCTACGAGCAGTACTTC
TRBJ2-7 | TRBV29-1 | TRBD1 | NA | 12 | CSVVGGLGEQYF | TGCAGCGTTGTAGGGGGCCTGGGGGAGCAGTACTTC
TRBJ1-5 | TRBV4-2 | NA | many | 14 | CASSQDGLGQPQHF | TGTGCCAGCAGCCAAGATGGGTTAGGACAGCCCCAGCATTTT
TRBJ2-2 | TRBV27 | NA | many | 12 | CASSPWTGELFF | TGTGCCAGCAGTCCGTGGACCGGGGAGCTGTTTTTT
TRBJ2-5 | TRBV12-3/TRBV12-4 | NA | many | 14 | CASSLRADQETQYF | TGTGCCAGCAGTTTAAGGGCAGACCAAGAGACCCAGTACTTC
TRBJ2-2 | TRBV10-2 | NA | NA | 15 | CASRQWVTNTGELFF | TGCGCCAGCAGACAGTGGGTAACGAACACCGGGGAGCTGTTTTTT
TRBJ1-2 | TRBV7-9 | NA | NA | 13 | CASSERGRYGYTF | TGTGCCAGCAGCGAGCGGGGGAGGTATGGCTACACCTTC
TRBJ1-5 | TRBV6-4 | TRBD1 | many | 19 | CASSPMGQGGRGGGQPQHF | TGTGCCAGCAGTCCCATGGGACAGGGAGGGCGGGGTGGTGGTCAGCCCCAGCATTTT
TRBJ1-1 | TRBV7-8 | NA | few | 15 | CASSPHPNQNTEAFF | TGTGCCAGCAGTCCCCACCCCAATCAGAACACTGAAGCTTTCTTT
TRBJ1-1 | TRBV6-1 | NA | NA | 15 | CASSNLGAMNTEAFF | TGTGCCAGCTCCAATTTAGGAGCCATGAACACTGAAGCTTTCTTT